This T cell receptor (beta chain) was obtained from a study of CD8 T cells in ankylosing spondylitis. The study, taken as a whole, reports: As reported, disease-linked clones showed significant enrichment in matched ankylosing spondylitis synovial fluid. Peripheral blood held disease-linked clones only at relatively low frequency, and these were CD8+. Blood of patients with ankylosing spondylitis appeared to be characterized by a TCR beta motif of eight highly homologous variants.

There are a few counts of this clonotype. Its cognate antigen is unknown. Quantitative 5'-RACE was performed with molecular barcodes, and it yielded the TCR beta libraries. TCRdb recomputed calls from the 5' RACE reads with MiXCR, one row per CDR3 protein. The sample records fewer than 250,000 distinct CDR3 sequences, about 30% being singletons. Trimming removed 6 bases from V and 0 bases from J, with 8 bases in between. Looked up from germline, CDR1 is SQVTM and CDR2 is ANQGSEA. The CDR3 runs 13 residues. Input material: blood, either unsorted or a sorted T cell fraction (not recorded which). V is TRBV29-1 and J is TRBJ2-2; D remains ambiguous. This TCR was recovered from a male donor with ankylosing spondylitis or in good health (not recorded which). The CDR3 DNA is TGCAGCGTCGGACGTGCGAACACCGGGGAGCTGTTTTTT. It specifies CSVGRANTGELFF.